The 26 T cell receptor beta chains below come from one sample, sequenced in a study of T cells in Graves' hyperthyroidism and ophthalmopathy. The CDR3 regions of TCR beta were amplified from RNA transcripts. First-round RT-PCR with HTBI primers amplified the TCR CDR3 region. TCRdb reprocessed the multiplex PCR reads with MiXCR, giving one entry per CDR3 protein. The sample contains about 560,000 distinct CDR3 sequences, 15% to 18% of which appear only once. Sequences were obtained from blood. These receptors all come from a woman aged 25 to 45 with Graves' hyperthyroidism.

V gene TRBV20-1 combines with J gene TRBJ2-5; perhaps D is TRBD1 or TRBD2 (5 bases each). The germline V gene encodes CDR1 DFQATT and CDR2 SNEGSKA (reference sequence). The CDR3 loop spans 16 amino acids. V shed 4 bases and J shed 2 bases, with 20 bases lying between them. CDR3 amino acids: CSANPGEGPVQETQYF. Here the CDR3 DNA reads TGCAGTGCTAACCCGGGTGAGGGGCCAGTGCAAGAGACCCAGTACTTC.

This clonotype was seen ten or more times. The chain uses TRBV6-5 and TRBJ1-1; D call uncertain. Germline V gives CDR1 MNHEY, CDR2 SVGAGI. This CDR3 region has 13 residues. The V end lost 2 bases, the J end lost 4 bases, and 8 bases lay between the germline ends. CDR3 in amino acids: CASSYVAITEAFF. For the CDR3, the DNA is TGTGCCAGCAGTTACGTCGCAATCACTGAAGCTTTCTTT.

This chain links TRBV3-1 with TRBJ2-1, with 11 bases lining up with TRBD2. The CDR3 sequence is 17 residues long. J lost 8 bases, V lost 3 bases, and 12 bases had no gene match. The germline V gene encodes CDR1 LGHDT and CDR2 YNNKEL (reference sequence). The CDR3 spells CASSQGVTSGSGDEQFF. As DNA, the CDR3 is TGTGCCAGCAGCCAGGGCGTTACTAGCGGGAGTGGCGATGAGCAGTTCTTC.

This clonotype was counted a few times. V gene TRBV10-3 combines with J gene TRBJ2-1; TRBD1 agrees at 7 bases. J gave up 2 bases and V 5 bases, and 9 bases lay outside the gene matches. Germline V gene data show CDR1 as ENHRY and CDR2 as SYGVKD. The CDR3 extends over 16 amino acids. For the CDR3, the DNA is TGTGCCATCAGTCGGGCAGGGGGAGTAACCTACAATGAGCAGTTCTTC. This encodes CAISRAGGVTYNEQFF.

J is TRBJ1-1 and V is TRBV6-2 or TRBV6-3; D is undetermined. The V end was cut by 7 bases, the J end by 6 bases, with 9 bases between. The CDR3 contains 11 residues. Germline lookup yields CDR1 MNHEY and CDR2 SVGEGT. CDR3 in DNA: TGTGCCAGCACACGGTGGGCTGAAGCTTTCTTT. This sequence encodes CASTRWAEAFF.

This clonotype was seen only a few times. The chain employs TRBV5-1 and TRBJ1-1, with 7 bases that match TRBD1. Germline V gene sequence: CDR1 SGHRS, CDR2 YFSETQ. This CDR3 is 15 amino acids long. Trimming removed 0 bases from V and 3 bases from J; junction bases left unmatched: 5. This CDR3 is CASSLVGRGDTEAFF. CDR3 coding DNA: TGCGCCAGCAGCTTGGTTGGCAGGGGGGACACTGAAGCTTTCTTT.

In this sample, this clonotype turned up many times. The rearrangement joins TRBV12-3 or TRBV12-4 to TRBJ1-6, with TRBD1 matching 8 bases. The ends lost 3 bases at V and 9 bases at J; junction bases unmatched: 7. There are 15 residues in the CDR3. CDR3 DNA sequence: TGTGCCAGCAGTTTCCAGGGGGCAGTGGGTTCACCCCTCCACTTT. Translation: CASSFQGAVGSPLHF.

For this clonotype: Since the CDR3 does not end with the conserved phenylalanine or tryptophan, this likely comes from a read error. The DNA is left out, because the CDR3 cannot be placed on it with certainty; the CDR3 is given as TCRdb lists it. CDR3 residues: CSARVTGTHFSYEQYL. The chain combines TRBV20-1 with TRBJ2-7; the D segment call TRBD1 is taken from the table without a DNA check. Germline-derived CDR1 and CDR2 are DFQATT and SNEGSKA (reference sequence). The CDR3 has 16 amino acids, counting both end residues.

V gene TRBV12-5 combines with J gene TRBJ1-2; TRBD1 is a possible D gene (5 bases). Germline V gene lookup returns CDR1 LGHNT and CDR2 FRNRAP. V dropped 5 bases and J dropped 9 bases, with 19 bases sitting between them. This CDR3 contains 14 residues. CDR3: CASGLLLVGGSYTF. CDR3 DNA sequence: TGTGCTAGTGGTCTACTCCTTGTTGGGGGAAGCTACACCTTC.

This clonotype has more than one count but fewer than ten. This chain connects TRBV18 to TRBJ2-3; 10 bases are shared with TRBD1. Per germline, CDR1 KGHSH and CDR2 LQKENI. The CDR3 has 14 residues. J lost 5 bases, V lost 8 bases, and 7 bases had no gene match. The chain's CDR3 is CASAPGQGIDTQYF. DNA for the CDR3: TGTGCCAGCGCCCCGGGACAGGGGATAGATACGCAGTATTTT.

This clonotype was detected ten times or more. The chain couples TRBV12-3 or TRBV12-4 to TRBJ1-6; D perhaps matches TRBD1 (5 bases). V was shortened by 7 bases and J by 5 bases, with 12 bases between the two germline ends. This CDR3 has 14 residues. CDR3 bases: TGTGCCAGCACCACCACAGGAGATAATTCACCCCTCCACTTT. It specifies CASTTTGDNSPLHF.

J is TRBJ2-1 and V is TRBV9, with 9 nucleotides matching TRBD2. CDR3 size: 16 residues. CDR1 is SGDLS and CDR2 is YYNGEE in the germline V gene. Trimming took 2 bases from V and 4 from J; bases not matched to a gene: 7. The CDR3 region is CASSVHSGSYYNEQFF. Here the CDR3 DNA reads TGTGCCAGCAGCGTCCATAGCGGGAGTTATTACAATGAGCAGTTCTTC.

In its sample, this clonotype was seen many times. The chain carries TRBV10-3 and TRBJ2-1, with TRBD2 matching over 7 bases. This CDR3 contains 16 residues. V shed 1 base and J 0 bases; nucleotides not matched to a gene: 3. Germline lookup yields CDR1 ENHRY and CDR2 SYGVKD. CDR3 residues: CAISELGGSSYNEQFF. The CDR3 region has the DNA TGTGCCATCAGTGAGTTGGGCGGGAGCTCCTACAATGAGCAGTTCTTC.

About this clonotype itself: This may be a read error, as it is one base from a much larger clone. The V and J genes are TRBV30 and TRBJ2-7, with a weak D call TRBD2 (5 bases). The J call may not be correct, given that the DNA end is closer to TRBJ2-1. CDR3 length: 12 residues. CDR1 and CDR2 from the germline V gene are GTSNPN and SVGIG (reference sequence). The CDR3 reads CAWSFIDYEQFF. CDR3 nucleotide sequence: TGTGCCTGGTCATTCATTGACTACGAGCAGTTCTTC.

V and J are TRBV9 and TRBJ2-1; possibly TRBD2 for D (5 bases). Trimming removed 3 bases from V and 8 bases from J, with 6 bases in between. This CDR3 spans 11 amino acids. Germline-derived CDR1 and CDR2 are SGDLS and YYNGEE. CDR3 region: CASSASHEQFF. DNA for the CDR3: TGTGCCAGCAGCGCTAGCCATGAGCAGTTCTTC. The full variable domain, its missing parts supplied by reference TRBV9 and TRBJ2-1, is DSGVTQTPKHLITATGQRVTLRCSPRSGDLSVYWYQQSLDQGLQFLIQYYNGEERAKGNILERFSAQQFPDLHSELNLSSLELGDSALYFCASSASHEQFFGPGTRLTVL.

Ten or more counts support this clonotype. This sequence joins TRBV7-2 and TRBJ2-1; 15 bases map to TRBD2. CDR3 size: 16 residues. The germline gives CDR1 SGHTA, CDR2 FQGNSA. With 5 bases clipped from V and 10 bases from J, the junction kept 9 bases outside the gene matches. CDR3 loop: CASSPNGLAGGDEQFF. CDR3 in DNA: TGTGCCAGCAGCCCTAACGGACTAGCGGGAGGGGACGAGCAGTTCTTC.

This clonotype was recorded many times. This chain links TRBV11-2 with TRBJ2-4, with D unresolved. This CDR3 has 13 amino acids. CDR1 is SGHAT, CDR2 FQNNGV, per germline. V gave up 6 bases and J gave up 0 bases, with 6 bases separating them. The CDR3 spells CASRSLAKNIQYF. For the CDR3, the DNA is TGTGCCAGCAGGTCTTTAGCCAAAAACATTCAGTACTTC. The entire variable domain, with the rest obtained from reference TRBV11-2 and TRBJ2-4, is as follows: EAGVAQSPRYKIIEKRQSVAFWCNPISGHATLYWYQQILGQGPKLLIQFQNNGVVDDSQLPKDRFSAERLKGVDSTLKIQPAKLEDSAVYLCASRSLAKNIQYFGAGTRLSVL.

A few counts support this clonotype. A much more abundant neighbour one base away suggests this may be a read error. The rearrangement links TRBV12-3 or TRBV12-4 to TRBJ2-1; 14 bases fit TRBD2. The CDR3 is 14 amino acids. The V segment lost 3 bases and the J segment 9 bases; nucleotides outside the gene matches: 1. The CDR3 DNA follows: TGTGCCAGCAGTTTGACTAGCGGGAGGGCTGAGCAGTTCTTC. This encodes CASSLTSGRAEQFF.

The chain joins TRBV27 to TRBJ2-2; 8 bases line up with TRBD1. The V and J ends lost 1 base and 4 bases, in that order; junction bases with no gene match: 5. Germline assignment: CDR1 MNHEY and CDR2 SMNVEV (reference sequence). The CDR3 spans 16 residues. The CDR3 DNA follows: TGTGCCAGCAGTTTATATAGGACAGGGAGCACCGGGGAGCTGTTTTTT. It specifies CASSLYRTGSTGELFF.

This clonotype was counted at least ten times. The chain has TRBV27 and TRBJ2-7; D is perhaps TRBD2 (5 bases). V was clipped by 5 bases and J by 6 bases, with 11 bases between them. The CDR3 runs 12 residues. Germline V gene lookup returns CDR1 MNHEY and CDR2 SMNVEV (reference sequence). DNA for the CDR3: TGTGCCAGCAGTACGACCCGGGGCGAGCAGTACTTC. Its translation: CASSTTRGEQYF.

The table lists this clonotype with many counts. Here the CDR3 reads CASSFPAYEQYF. The CDR3 DNA sequence: TGCGCCAGCAGCTTTCCCGCCTACGAGCAGTACTTC. This rearrangement joins TRBV5-1 to TRBJ2-7; no clear D. V was pared by 2 bases and J by 2 bases, with 5 bases between. Germline V gives CDR1 SGHRS, CDR2 YFSETQ. CDR3 length: 12 residues.

This clonotype has only one observation. This could be a read error, since a much larger clone is one nucleotide away. This chain links TRBV3-1 with TRBJ2-7; D might be TRBD1 (6 bases). There are 17 residues in the CDR3. Per germline, CDR1 LGHDT and CDR2 YNNKEL (reference sequence). The CDR3 nucleotides are TGTGTCAGCAGCCAGCTCACCGGGACACGACACTCCTACGAGCAGTACTTC. Encoded protein: CVSSQLTGTRHSYEQYF.

This clonotype has ten or more counts. CDR3 region: CAISDGFPMNTEAFF. CDR3 DNA sequence: TGTGCCATCAGTGATGGGTTCCCAATGAACACTGAAGCTTTCTTT. V usage is TRBV10-3 and J usage is TRBJ1-1; D not certain. Between the trimmed V and J ends, which lost 3 bases and 0 bases, there was a span of 11 bases. Per germline, CDR1 ENHRY and CDR2 SYGVKD. The CDR3 extends over 15 amino acids.

This clonotype was counted at least ten times. The chain recombines TRBV20-1 with TRBJ2-3; 8 bases are a match to TRBD1. The CDR3 totals 14 residues. Germline V gene lookup returns CDR1 DFQATT and CDR2 SNEGSKA (reference sequence). Trimming took 4 bases from V and 3 from J; bases not matched to a gene: 6. Written as DNA, the CDR3 is TGCAGTGCTACGCGAGACAGGGGTACAGATACGCAGTATTTT. It encodes CSATRDRGTDTQYF.

The table lists this clonotype with many counts. The chain recombines TRBV7-2 with TRBJ2-3, with 8 bases aligning to TRBD2. The V gene end was trimmed by 5 bases and the J gene end by 4 bases; junction bases not matched to a gene: 8. This CDR3 contains 15 residues. Germline CDR1 SGHTA, CDR2 FQGNSA. Here the CDR3 DNA reads TGTGCCAGCAGCCAAGCGGGAGCTCTCCCAGATACGCAGTATTTT. It yields the protein CASSQAGALPDTQYF.

The chain has TRBV7-9 and TRBJ2-3; TRBD1 aligns across 9 bases. This CDR3 spans 16 amino acids. Germline V lookup: CDR1 SEHNR, CDR2 FQNEAQ (reference sequence). Germline trimming cut 5 bases from V and 2 bases from J; bases unmatched to any gene: 8. Here the CDR3 DNA reads TGTGCCAGCAGCCTTTCGGACAGGGGCTACACAGATACGCAGTATTTT. It codes for CASSLSDRGYTDTQYF.